Sequencing of this T cell receptor (beta chain) was carried out in a study of blood T cells in healthy people across ages (dated by TCRdb to about 2015). Describing the broader study: Template switching captured roughly one uniquely barcoded TCR beta cDNA molecule per two T cells in model experiments. Age-related changes in TCR beta repertoire diversity were measured in the study by deep sequencing normalized with unique cDNA molecular identifiers. Donors were grouped into four age groups: young (average approximately 15 years), middle-aged (39), aged (62) and long-lived (just over 80). Using the same blood draw, the study looked at two additional independent replicas of 1 million unique cDNA reads for two donors, one aged 18 to 30 and the other aged 80 or older. What the study reported, not specific to this receptor: Bulk unsorted PBMC profiling prevented conclusive comparison of naive and antigen-experienced compartments. Estimates of total diversity from one million sequenced T cells were regarded as lower bounds and underestimates. The CMV infection status of donors was not known, potentially confounding age-related changes in expanded clonotypes. Observed TCR beta diversity per million T cells fell roughly linearly with age, and a significant reduction was already apparent by age roughly 40. Compared with the aged group, the long-lived group had more naive CD4+ T cells, fewer expanded clones and increased TCR diversity, suggesting age selection. The percentage of naive T cells measured by flow cytometry correlated strongly with observed TCR beta diversity.

As encoded in the germline V gene (reference sequence), CDR1 is DFQATT while CDR2 is SNEGSKA. The cysteine opens and the phenylalanine closes a CDR3 of 11 amino acids. This entry keeps only the CDR3 DNA: 33 bases, framed from base 1. The V end loses 5 bases and the J end loses 5 bases, and a stretch of 9 bases separates them. Libraries were built with 5' RACE. Instrument used: Illumina HiSeq 2500. A second PCR of roughly 6 to 11 cycles was run with a J-beta primer mix and a sample-barcoded 5' primer. A template-switch 5' adaptor carrying 12 random nucleotides introduced a unique molecular identifier onto each TCR beta cDNA molecule. Each sample yielded at least 3 million CDR3-containing paired-end reads. First-strand cDNA was synthesized from all RNA with the Mint cDNA synthesis kit, primed by a TRBC-specific oligonucleotide. All cDNA was treated with uracil-DNA glycosylase and then went through a first 18-cycle PCR with the universal primers M1SS and BC2_uni_R. For the original study's pipeline: For normalization, 1 million high-quality reads were randomly selected from each sample, with every read carrying a distinct molecular identifier. Instead of being binned into consensus sequences, reads that shared molecular identifiers were thrown out. MiTCR, run with a Q25 quality threshold and the strictest error-elimination algorithm, handled CDR3 identification, clonotype clustering and error correction. A nonparametric unseen species model using Euler transformation provided a lower-bound estimate of total TCR beta diversity. Using fastp trimming at Q25 and MiXCR clonotype assembly, TCRdb reanalyzed the public sequencing data and kept in-frame beta chains. When rows share a CDR3 protein, they turn into one entry using the most common DNA and genes. The authors' filters were not applied to this entry. The sample yields 750,000 or so distinct CDR3 sequences; roughly 25% were counted once. 9.4% of the sample belongs to the ten largest clones.

Donors were a few dozen systemically healthy Caucasian individuals from Russia aged roughly 6 to 100 years. Each donor gave around 9 milliliters of peripheral blood, collected into EDTA-treated Vacutainer tubes. Ficoll-Paque density-gradient centrifugation was used to isolate PBMCs, with at least 7 million obtained per sample. Trizol reagent was used to extract total RNA from the PBMCs, yielding at least 6 micrograms per sample. For every donor, an aliquot of PBMCs went through flow cytometry to measure the percentages of naive CD45RAhigh/CD27high T cells. On this clonotype: The target of this receptor is not known. No qualities accompany the bases; no much larger clone lies one base away.

The sample also formed part of further work on T cells of mothers and their children. Reported in the second study: Nine systemically healthy Caucasian individuals, comprising three mothers and their six children, were included as donors. cDNA synthesis consumed the entire amount of extracted RNA, loaded at about 1.6 ug RNA in each 15 ul reaction. Sample barcodes and 2-4 random nucleotides were added via the M1S primer in the second PCR. Over 9.5 million TCR beta CDR3 reads were obtained for each mother, and approximately 3 million reads were obtained for each child. In both related and unrelated pairs, thymic selection shapes the output of TCR recombination in a similar way, with inherited differences having only a minor effect. Normalized repertoire overlap was always slightly but never significantly higher in related than unrelated mother-child pairs. Persistent microchimeric T cell clones were not detected, at a sensitivity of 85 to 100 clones per million clonotypes. To look for features that set related mother-child pairs apart from unrelated individuals, the researchers ran deep NGS to compare the TCR beta repertoires of mothers and children. The mean age was roughly 44 +/- 4 years for the mothers and approximately 11 +/- 4 years for the children. After adapter ligation was performed with NEBNext reagents, the libraries were sequenced on an Illumina HiSeq 2000 with 100+100 nt paired-end reads. To avoid cross-contamination, the mother libraries and the child libraries were prepared a month apart and sequenced in separate runs. Each donor had between about 450,000 and 2,200,000 distinct TCR beta clonotypes identified. Naive TCR beta clonotypes were estimated from low-frequency clonotypes matched to each donor's FACS-determined naive share, without sorting.

The rearrangement combines TRBV20-1 with TRBJ1-1, with the D gene uncertain. Sequencing was done on a sample of blood. This TCR derives from a boy aged 10-17 years in good health. The CDR3 protein: CSALDPTEAFF. The DNA sequence is TGCAGTGCTTTAGACCCAACTGAAGCTTTCTTT.